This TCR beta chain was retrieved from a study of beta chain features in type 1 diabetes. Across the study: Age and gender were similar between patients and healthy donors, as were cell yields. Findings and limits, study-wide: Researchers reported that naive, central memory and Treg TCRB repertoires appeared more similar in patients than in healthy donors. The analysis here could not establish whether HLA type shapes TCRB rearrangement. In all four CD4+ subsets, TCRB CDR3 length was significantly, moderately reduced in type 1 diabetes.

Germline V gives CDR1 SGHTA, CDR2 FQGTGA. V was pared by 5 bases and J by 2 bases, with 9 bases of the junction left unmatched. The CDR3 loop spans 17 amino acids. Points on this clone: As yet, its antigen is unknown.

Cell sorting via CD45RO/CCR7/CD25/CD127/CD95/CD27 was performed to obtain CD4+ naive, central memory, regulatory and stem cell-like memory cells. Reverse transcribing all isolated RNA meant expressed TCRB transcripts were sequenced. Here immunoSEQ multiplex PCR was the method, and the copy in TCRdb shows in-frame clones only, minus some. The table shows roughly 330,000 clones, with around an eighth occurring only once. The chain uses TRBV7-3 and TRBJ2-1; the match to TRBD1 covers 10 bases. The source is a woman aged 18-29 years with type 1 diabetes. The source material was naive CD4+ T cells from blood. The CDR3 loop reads CASSREGGQGTYNEQFF. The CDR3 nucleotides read TGTGCCAGCAGCCGGGAGGGGGGACAGGGGACCTACAATGAGCAGTTCTTC.